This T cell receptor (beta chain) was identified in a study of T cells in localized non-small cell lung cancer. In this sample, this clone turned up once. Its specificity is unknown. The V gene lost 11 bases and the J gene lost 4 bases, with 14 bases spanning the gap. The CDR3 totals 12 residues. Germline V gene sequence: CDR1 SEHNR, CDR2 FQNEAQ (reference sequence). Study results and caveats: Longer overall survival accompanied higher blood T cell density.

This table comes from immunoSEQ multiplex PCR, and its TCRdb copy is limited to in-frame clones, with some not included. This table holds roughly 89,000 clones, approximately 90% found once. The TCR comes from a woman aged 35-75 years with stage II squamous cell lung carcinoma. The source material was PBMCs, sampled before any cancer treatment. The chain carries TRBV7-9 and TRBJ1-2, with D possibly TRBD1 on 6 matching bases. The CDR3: CAGEGGIYGYTF. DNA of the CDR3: TGTGCCGGGGAAGGGGGGATCTATGGCTACACCTTC.